The sequence of this T cell receptor beta chain was determined in a study of blood T cells in healthy people across ages. With a J-beta primer mix and a sample-barcoded 5' primer, a second PCR ran 7 to 11 cycles. TCRdb re-analysed the 5' RACE reads in MiXCR, keeping a single row per CDR3 protein. The sample includes about 570,000 distinct CDR3 sequences, roughly a quarter seen only once; the top ten take roughly 3.5%. The authors extracted at least 5.5 micrograms of total RNA per sample. Trimming removed 10 bases from V and 4 bases from J, with 13 bases in between. The CDR3 has 12 residues. Germline lookup yields CDR1 SNHLY and CDR2 FYNNEI. These same records also appear under a second study, on T cells of mothers and their children. In that study: The study recruited a few healthy Caucasian mothers and their six children as donors. The M1S primer of the second PCR added sample barcodes and 2-4 random nucleotides. Related and unrelated pairs show similar thymic shaping of TCR recombination output.

The receptor was isolated from a boy aged 2 to 10 in good health. The sample taken for sequencing was blood. V usage is TRBV2 and J usage is TRBJ1-2; tentatively, D is TRBD1 (6 bases). The CDR3: CATEKGGYGYTF. The CDR3 nucleotides are TGTGCCACCGAAAAAGGGGGCTATGGCTACACCTTC. Variable domain in full (rest from reference TRBV2 and TRBJ1-2): EPEVTQTPSHQVTQMGQEVILRCVPISNHLYFYWYRQILGQKVEFLVSFYNNEISEKSEIFDDQFSVERPDGSNFTLKIRSTKLEDSAMYFCATEKGGYGYTFGSGTRLTVV.